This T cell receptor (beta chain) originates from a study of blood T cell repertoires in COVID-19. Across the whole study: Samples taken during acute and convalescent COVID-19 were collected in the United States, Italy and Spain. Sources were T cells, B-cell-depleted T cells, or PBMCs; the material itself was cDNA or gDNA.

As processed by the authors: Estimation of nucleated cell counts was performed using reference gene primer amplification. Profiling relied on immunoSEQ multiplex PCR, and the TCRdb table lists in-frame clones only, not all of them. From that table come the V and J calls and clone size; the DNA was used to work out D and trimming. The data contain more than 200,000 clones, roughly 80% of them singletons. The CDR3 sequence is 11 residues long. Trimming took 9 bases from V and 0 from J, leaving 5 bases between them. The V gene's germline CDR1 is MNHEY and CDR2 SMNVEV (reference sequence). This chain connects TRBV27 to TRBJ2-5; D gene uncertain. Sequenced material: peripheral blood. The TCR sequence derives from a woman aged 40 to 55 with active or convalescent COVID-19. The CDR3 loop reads CASMYQETQYF. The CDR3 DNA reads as TGTGCCAGTATGTACCAAGAGACCCAGTACTTC.